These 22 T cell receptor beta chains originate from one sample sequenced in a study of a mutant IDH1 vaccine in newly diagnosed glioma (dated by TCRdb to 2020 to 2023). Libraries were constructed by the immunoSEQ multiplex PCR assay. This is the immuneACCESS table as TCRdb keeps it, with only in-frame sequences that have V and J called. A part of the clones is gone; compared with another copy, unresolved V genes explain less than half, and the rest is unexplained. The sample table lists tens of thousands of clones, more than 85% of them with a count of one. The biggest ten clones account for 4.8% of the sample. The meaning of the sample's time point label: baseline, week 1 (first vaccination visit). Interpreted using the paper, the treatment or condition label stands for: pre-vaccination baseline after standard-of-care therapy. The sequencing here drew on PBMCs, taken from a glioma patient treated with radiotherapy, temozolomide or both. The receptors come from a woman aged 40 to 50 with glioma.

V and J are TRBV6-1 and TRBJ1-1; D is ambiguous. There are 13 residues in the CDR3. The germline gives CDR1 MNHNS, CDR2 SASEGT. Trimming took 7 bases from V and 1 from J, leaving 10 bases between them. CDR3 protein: CASNRGRNTEAFF. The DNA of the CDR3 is TGTGCCAGCAATCGTGGGCGGAACACTGAAGCTTTCTTT.

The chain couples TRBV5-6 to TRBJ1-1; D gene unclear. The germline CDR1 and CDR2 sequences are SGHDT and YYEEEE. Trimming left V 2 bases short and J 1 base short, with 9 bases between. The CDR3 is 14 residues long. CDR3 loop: CASSFSPANTEAFF. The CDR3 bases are TGTGCCAGCAGCTTCTCACCCGCGAACACTGAAGCTTTCTTT.

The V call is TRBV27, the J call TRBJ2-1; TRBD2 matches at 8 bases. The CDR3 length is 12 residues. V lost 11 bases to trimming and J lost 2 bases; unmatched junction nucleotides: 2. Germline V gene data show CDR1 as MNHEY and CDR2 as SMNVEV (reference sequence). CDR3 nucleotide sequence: TGTGCCGTGCGGGGGGCCTACAATGAGCAGTTCTTC. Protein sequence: CAVRGAYNEQFF.

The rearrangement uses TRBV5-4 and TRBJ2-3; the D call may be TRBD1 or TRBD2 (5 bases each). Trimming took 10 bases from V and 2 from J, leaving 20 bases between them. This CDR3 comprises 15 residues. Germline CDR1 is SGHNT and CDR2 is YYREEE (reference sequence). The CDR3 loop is CASASGSGPTDTQYF. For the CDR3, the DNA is TGTGCCTCGGCGTCGGGCTCGGGGCCCACAGATACGCAGTATTTT.

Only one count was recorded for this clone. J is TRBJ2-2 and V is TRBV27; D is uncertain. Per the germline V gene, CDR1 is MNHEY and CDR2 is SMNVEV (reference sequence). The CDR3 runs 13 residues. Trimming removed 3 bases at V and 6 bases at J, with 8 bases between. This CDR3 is CASSLGLAGELFF. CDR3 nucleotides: TGTGCCAGCAGTTTGGGCCTTGCCGGGGAGCTGTTTTTT.

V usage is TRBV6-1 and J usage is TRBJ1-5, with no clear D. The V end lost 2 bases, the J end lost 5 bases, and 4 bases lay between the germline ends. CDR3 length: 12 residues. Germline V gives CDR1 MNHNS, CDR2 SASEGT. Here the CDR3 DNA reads TGTGCCAGCAGTGAAAATTATCAGCCCCAGCATTTT. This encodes CASSENYQPQHF.

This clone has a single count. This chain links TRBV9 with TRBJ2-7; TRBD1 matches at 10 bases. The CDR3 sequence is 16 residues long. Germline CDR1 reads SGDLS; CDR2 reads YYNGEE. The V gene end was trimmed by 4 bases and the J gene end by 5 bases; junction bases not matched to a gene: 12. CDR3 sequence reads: CASSQTGTGVHNEQYF. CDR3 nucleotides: TGTGCCAGCAGCCAAACCGGGACAGGGGTCCATAACGAGCAGTACTTC.

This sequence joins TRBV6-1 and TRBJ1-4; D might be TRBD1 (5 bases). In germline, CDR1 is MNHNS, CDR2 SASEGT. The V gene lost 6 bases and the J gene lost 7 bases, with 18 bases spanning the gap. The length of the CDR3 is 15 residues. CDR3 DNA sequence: TGTGCCAGCAGCCGGGACTCCTCAAGGGGTGAAAAACTGTTTTTT. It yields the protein CASSRDSSRGEKLFF.

The CDR3 reads CASRRTGGLEETQYF. The CDR3 nucleotides read TGTGCCAGCAGAAGGACAGGGGGTTTGGAAGAGACCCAGTACTTC. The gene calls are TRBV6-1 and TRBJ2-5, with 10 bases matching TRBD1. Losses at the gene ends were 6 bases for V and 3 bases for J; bases not matched to a gene: 7. Per germline, CDR1 MNHNS and CDR2 SASEGT. The CDR3 length is 15 residues.

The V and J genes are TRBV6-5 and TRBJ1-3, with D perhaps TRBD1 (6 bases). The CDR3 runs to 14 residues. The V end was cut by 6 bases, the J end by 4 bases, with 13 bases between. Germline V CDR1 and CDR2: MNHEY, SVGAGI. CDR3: CASSTGMEGNTIYF. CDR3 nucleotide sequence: TGTGCCAGCAGCACAGGGATGGAAGGAAACACCATATATTTT.

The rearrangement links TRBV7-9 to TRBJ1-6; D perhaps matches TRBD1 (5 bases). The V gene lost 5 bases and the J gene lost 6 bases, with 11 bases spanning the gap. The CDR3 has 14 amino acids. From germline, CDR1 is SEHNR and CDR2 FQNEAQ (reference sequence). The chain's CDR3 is CASSGRGPNSPLHF. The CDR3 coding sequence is TGTGCCAGCAGCGGCCGGGGACCTAATTCACCCCTCCACTTT.

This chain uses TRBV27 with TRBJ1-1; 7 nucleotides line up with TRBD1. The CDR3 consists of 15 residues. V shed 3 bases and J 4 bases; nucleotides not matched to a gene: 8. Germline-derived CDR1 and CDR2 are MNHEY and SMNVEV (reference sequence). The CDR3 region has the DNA TGTGCCAGCAGTTTCGCGGACAGGAGGAGCACTGAAGCTTTCTTT. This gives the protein CASSFADRRSTEAFF.

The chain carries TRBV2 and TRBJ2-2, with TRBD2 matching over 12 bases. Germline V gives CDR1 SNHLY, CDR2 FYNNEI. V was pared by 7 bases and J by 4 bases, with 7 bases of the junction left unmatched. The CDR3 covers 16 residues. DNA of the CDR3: TGTGCCAGCACTAGCGGGGGGGCCGTCGGCACCGGGGAGCTGTTTTTT. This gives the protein CASTSGGAVGTGELFF.

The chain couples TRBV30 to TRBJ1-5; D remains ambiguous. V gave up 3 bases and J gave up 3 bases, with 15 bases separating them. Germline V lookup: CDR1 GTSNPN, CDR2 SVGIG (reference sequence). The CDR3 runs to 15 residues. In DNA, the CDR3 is TGTGCCTGGAGCGCCCCCAGACTGTTCAATCAGCCCCAGCATTTT. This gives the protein CAWSAPRLFNQPQHF. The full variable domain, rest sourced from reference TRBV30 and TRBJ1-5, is SQTIHQWPATLVQPVGSPLSLECTVEGTSNPNLYWYRQAAGRGLQLLFYSVGIGQISSEVPQNLSASRPQDRQFILSSKKLLLSDSGFYLCAWSAPRLFNQPQHFGDGTRLSIL.

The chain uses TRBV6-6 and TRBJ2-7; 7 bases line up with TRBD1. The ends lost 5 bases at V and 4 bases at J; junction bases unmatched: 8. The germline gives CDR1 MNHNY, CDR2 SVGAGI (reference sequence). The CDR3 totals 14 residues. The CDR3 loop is CASSRQGSEYEQYF. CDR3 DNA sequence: TGTGCCAGCAGTCGACAGGGATCGGAGTACGAGCAGTACTTC.

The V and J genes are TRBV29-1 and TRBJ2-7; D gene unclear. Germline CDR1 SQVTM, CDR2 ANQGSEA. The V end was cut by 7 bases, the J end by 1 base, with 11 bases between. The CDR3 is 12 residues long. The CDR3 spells CSAGIGSYEQYF. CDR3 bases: TGCAGCGCAGGTATTGGGTCCTACGAGCAGTACTTC.

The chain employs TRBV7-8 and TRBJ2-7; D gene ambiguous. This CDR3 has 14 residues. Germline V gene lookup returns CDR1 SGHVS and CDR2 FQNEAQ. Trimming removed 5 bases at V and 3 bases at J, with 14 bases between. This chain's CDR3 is CASSPTRTYYEQYF. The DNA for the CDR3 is TGTGCCAGCAGCCCAACCCGTACCTACTACGAGCAGTACTTC.

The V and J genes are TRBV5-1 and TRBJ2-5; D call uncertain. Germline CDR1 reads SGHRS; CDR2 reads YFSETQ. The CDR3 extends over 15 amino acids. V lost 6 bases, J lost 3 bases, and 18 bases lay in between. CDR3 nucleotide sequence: TGCGCCAGCACCAACAGCCAGCCACAAGAAGAGACCCAGTACTTC. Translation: CASTNSQPQEETQYF. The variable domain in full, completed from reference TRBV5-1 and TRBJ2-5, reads KAGVTQTPRYLIKTRGQQVTLSCSPISGHRSVSWYQQTPGQGLQFLFEYFSETQRNKGNFPGRFSGRQFSNSRSEMNVSTLELGDSALYLCASTNSQPQEETQYFGPGTRLLVL.

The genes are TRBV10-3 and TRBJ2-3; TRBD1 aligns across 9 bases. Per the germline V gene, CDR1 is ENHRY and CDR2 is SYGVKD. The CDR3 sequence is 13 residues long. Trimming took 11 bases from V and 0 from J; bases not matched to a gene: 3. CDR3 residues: CAHRGQSTDTQYF. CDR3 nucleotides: TGTGCCCACAGGGGGCAGAGCACAGATACGCAGTATTTT.

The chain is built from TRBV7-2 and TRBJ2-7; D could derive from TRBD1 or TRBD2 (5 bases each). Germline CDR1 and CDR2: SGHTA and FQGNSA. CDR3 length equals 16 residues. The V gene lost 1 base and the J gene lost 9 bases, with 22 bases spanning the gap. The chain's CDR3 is CASSLGGSRPGGGQYF. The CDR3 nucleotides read TGTGCCAGCAGCTTAGGGGGCTCTCGGCCAGGAGGCGGGCAGTACTTC.

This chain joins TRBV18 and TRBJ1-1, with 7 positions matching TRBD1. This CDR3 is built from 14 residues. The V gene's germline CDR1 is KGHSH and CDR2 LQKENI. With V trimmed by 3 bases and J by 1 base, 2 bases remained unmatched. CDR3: CASSPGQQNTEAFF. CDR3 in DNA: TGTGCCAGCTCACCGGGACAGCAGAACACTGAAGCTTTCTTT.

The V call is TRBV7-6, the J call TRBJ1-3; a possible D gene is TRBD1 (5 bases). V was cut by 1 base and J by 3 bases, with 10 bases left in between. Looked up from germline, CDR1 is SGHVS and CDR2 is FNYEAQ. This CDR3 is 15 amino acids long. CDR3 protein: CASSLEGTIGNTIYF. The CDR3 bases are TGTGCCAGCAGCTTAGAGGGGACGATTGGAAACACCATATATTTT.